The rows below give T cell receptor beta chains drawn from one sample of a study of PD-1 blockade in classical Hodgkin lymphoma. Measured with immunoSEQ multiplex PCR; TCRdb has only the in-frame clones, and not every one. The data hold 35,000 to 50,000 clones, with around 75% observed a single time. The sample consisted of peripheral blood mononuclear cells (PBMCs), taken at baseline. Receptors originate from a human donor with classical Hodgkin lymphoma. CDR3s include the opening cysteine and the closing phenylalanine or tryptophan. Each record gives: clone size, V gene, J gene, D gene, CDR3 DNA, CDR3 protein. The D gene is left open where the match is weak. A row's size may be missing; if present it is once, few, many or a size class.

size: few; V: TRBV30; J: TRBJ1-5; D: .; DNA: TGTGCCTGGAGTGTAAGGGGGTACAATCAGCCCCAGCATTTT; CDR3: CAWSVRGYNQPQHF
size: .; V: TRBV6-5; J: TRBJ2-7; D: TRBD1; DNA: TGTGCCAGCAGTTACTCCCGGACAGGCGGCTACGAGCAGTACTTC; CDR3: CASSYSRTGGYEQYF
size: .; V: TRBV27; J: TRBJ2-3; D: .; DNA: TGTGCCAGCAGTTTATTGTTGCCAGATACGCAGTATTTT; CDR3: CASSLLLPDTQYF
size: .; V: TRBV6-1; J: TRBJ1-2; D: .; DNA: TGTGCCAGCAGTGAAGTATGGAGGTACACTGTACGGCAGCGCTATGGCTACACCTTC; CDR3: CASSEVWRYTVRQRYGYTF
size: medium-sized; V: TRBV2; J: TRBJ2-7; D: TRBD2; DNA: TGTGCCAGCAGGGTGGGACTAGCGGGAAGCGACGAGCAGTACTTC; CDR3: CASRVGLAGSDEQYF
size: .; V: TRBV28; J: TRBJ1-5; D: .; DNA: TGTGCCAGCACCTCCGGAGGCAATCAGCCCCAGCATTTT; CDR3: CASTSGGNQPQHF
size: many; V: TRBV30; J: TRBJ1-1; D: .; DNA: TGTGCCTGGAGCGTACAAGGCAGGAAAGCTTTCTTT; CDR3: CAWSVQGRKAFF
size: once; V: TRBV28; J: TRBJ2-6; D: .; DNA: TGTGCCAGCAGGATGGTTGGCTCTGGGGCCAACGTCCTGACTTTC; CDR3: CASRMVGSGANVLTF
size: .; V: TRBV19; J: TRBJ2-5; D: TRBD2; DNA: TGTGCCAGTAGTTGGCTTAAAGCGGGAGGGCAAGAGACCCAGTACTTC; CDR3: CASSWLKAGGQETQYF
size: .; V: TRBV4-3; J: TRBJ2-7; D: TRBD2; DNA: TGCGCCAGCAGCCCGGGAGGAGGCTACGAGCAGTACTTC; CDR3: CASSPGGGYEQYF
size: .; V: TRBV5-1; J: TRBJ2-7; D: TRBD1; DNA: TGCGCCAGCAGCCCGAGGGACAGGGGGCGAGACGAGCAGTACTTC; CDR3: CASSPRDRGRDEQYF
size: .; V: TRBV29-1; J: TRBJ2-3; D: .; DNA: TGCAGCGGTATGACAGATACGCAGTATTTT; CDR3: CSGMTDTQYF
size: .; V: TRBV19; J: TRBJ2-7; D: .; DNA: TGTGCCAGTAGTACTCCCCTAGCCACTACCTACGAGCAGTACTTC; CDR3: CASSTPLATTYEQYF
size: .; V: TRBV5-1; J: TRBJ2-7; D: TRBD1; DNA: TGCGCCAGCAGCTTGGGGTGGACAGGGGTGGACGAGCAGTACTTC; CDR3: CASSLGWTGVDEQYF
size: many; V: TRBV6-5; J: TRBJ1-1; D: TRBD1; DNA: TGTGCCAGCAGTTCTTCTCAGGGGGCCACTGAAGCTTTCTTT; CDR3: CASSSSQGATEAFF
size: .; V: TRBV7-2; J: TRBJ2-7; D: TRBD1; DNA: TGTGCCAGCAGCTTAGCCAGGCGTGGGACAGGGGTGTCCTACGAGCAGTACTTC; CDR3: CASSLARRGTGVSYEQYF
size: .; V: TRBV6-1; J: TRBJ2-7; D: .; DNA: TGTGCCAGCAGTGAAGGGGGGCTCGAGCAGTACTTC; CDR3: CASSEGGLEQYF
size: .; V: TRBV6-5; J: TRBJ1-6; D: .; DNA: TGTGCCAGCAGTTACTGGGAGTATAATTCACCCCTCCACTTT; CDR3: CASSYWEYNSPLHF
size: .; V: TRBV19; J: TRBJ2-1; D: .; DNA: TGTGCCAGTAGTCCATCCTCTCGTGCAGCCTACTTCAATGAGCAGTTCTTC; CDR3: CASSPSSRAAYFNEQFF
size: .; V: TRBV11-3; J: TRBJ2-7; D: .; DNA: TGTGCCAGCAGCCTCCGGGTGAACGAGCAGTACTTC; CDR3: CASSLRVNEQYF
size: .; V: TRBV6-5; J: TRBJ1-5; D: .; DNA: TGTGCCAGCGGGGCAGTTAGCAATCAGCCCCAGCATTTT; CDR3: CASGAVSNQPQHF
size: .; V: TRBV7-3; J: TRBJ2-3; D: TRBD2; DNA: TGTGCCAGCAGCTTAAAGTCGGGACTAGCAAGCACGCAGTATTTT; CDR3: CASSLKSGLASTQYF
size: once; V: TRBV4-2; J: TRBJ2-3; D: TRBD2; DNA: TGTGCCAGCAGCCAAAGGCTAGCGGCCACAGATACGCAGTATTTT; CDR3: CASSQRLAATDTQYF
size: .; V: TRBV20-1; J: TRBJ2-3; D: .; DNA: TGCAGTGCTATCAGGTCCCCGGGGCTGCATTTT; CDR3: CSAIRSPGLHF
size: once; V: TRBV7-9; J: TRBJ1-2; D: .; DNA: TGTGCCAGCAGCTTAGGGATGGGGGGCTACACCTTC; CDR3: CASSLGMGGYTF
size: .; V: TRBV11-2; J: TRBJ1-6; D: TRBD1; DNA: TGTGCCAGCAGCTTGATGGGACAGGGTACACCCCTCCACTTT; CDR3: CASSLMGQGTPLHF
size: .; V: TRBV6-5; J: TRBJ2-3; D: .; DNA: TGTGCCAGCAGACAGGGGACTAGCACAGATACGCAGTATTTT; CDR3: CASRQGTSTDTQYF
size: .; V: TRBV7-9; J: TRBJ1-5; D: TRBD1; DNA: TGTGCCAGCAGCTTCGGGACAGGAGCCAATCAGCCCCAGCATTTT; CDR3: CASSFGTGANQPQHF
size: .; V: TRBV30; J: TRBJ2-3; D: .; DNA: TGTGCCTGGAGTAAAGGGCAGGGTAGGACAGATACGCAGTATTTT; CDR3: CAWSKGQGRTDTQYF
size: .; V: TRBV10-3; J: TRBJ2-3; D: .; DNA: TGTGCCATCAGCCCACCGAATACTAGTGGGGGGCCTTCCATCACAGATACGCAGTATTTT; CDR3: CAISPPNTSGGPSITDTQYF
size: .; V: TRBV6-6; J: TRBJ2-6; D: .; DNA: TGTGCCAGCAGTTACGGTGGCACCGGGGCCAACGTCCTGACTTTC; CDR3: CASSYGGTGANVLTF
size: once; V: TRBV7-7; J: TRBJ2-3; D: .; DNA: TGTGCTAGCAGCCCCCAGGAGGCTAGCACAGATACGCAGTATTTT; CDR3: CASSPQEASTDTQYF
size: .; V: TRBV9; J: TRBJ2-1; D: TRBD2; DNA: TGTGCCAGCAGCGTGAGGACTAGCGGTGACTACAATGAGCAGTTCTTC; CDR3: CASSVRTSGDYNEQFF
size: .; V: TRBV6-1; J: TRBJ2-3; D: .; DNA: TGTGCCAGCAGTGAAAGAACCGGGGGAATACCTCCAGATACGCAGTATTTT; CDR3: CASSERTGGIPPDTQYF
size: few; V: TRBV28; J: TRBJ1-2; D: TRBD1; DNA: TGTGCCAGCCGGATAGGGGGCCCTAACTATGGCTACACCTTC; CDR3: CASRIGGPNYGYTF
size: .; V: TRBV5-1; J: TRBJ2-3; D: TRBD2; DNA: TGCGCCAGCAGCGCGGGTCTAGCGGGGAACACAGATACGCAGTATTTT; CDR3: CASSAGLAGNTDTQYF
size: .; V: TRBV27; J: TRBJ1-5; D: .; DNA: TGTGCCAGCAGTCCCCTACGCGGGCCCCAGCATTTT; CDR3: CASSPLRGPQHF
size: .; V: TRBV9; J: TRBJ2-7; D: .; DNA: TGTGCCAGCAGTCCCCCGGGATCACAGGGCGAGCAGTACTTC; CDR3: CASSPPGSQGEQYF
size: .; V: TRBV12-2; J: TRBJ2-5; D: .; DNA: TGTGCAAGTCGCTCGGACAGGGAGTTTCGGGAAGAGACCCAGTACTTC; CDR3: CASRSDREFREETQYF
size: .; V: TRBV28; J: TRBJ1-2; D: .; DNA: TGTGCCAGCAGTTTATATGGGGGGCGTTTAGGCTACACCTTC; CDR3: CASSLYGGRLGYTF
size: few; V: TRBV7-3; J: TRBJ1-5; D: TRBD1; DNA: TGTGCCAGCAGCTCCGGACAACCAGGGGGGCCCCAGCATTTT; CDR3: CASSSGQPGGPQHF
size: .; V: TRBV28; J: TRBJ1-1; D: .; DNA: TGTGCCAGCGGGATCCGACGCTTCATGAACACTGAAGCTTTCTTT; CDR3: CASGIRRFMNTEAFF
size: .; V: TRBV5-1; J: TRBJ1-5; D: .; DNA: TGCGCCAGCAGCTTGGGCGGGGATAGCAATCAGCCCCAGCATTTT; CDR3: CASSLGGDSNQPQHF
size: .; V: TRBV5-4; J: TRBJ2-7; D: TRBD1; DNA: TGTGCCAGCAGCCGACAGGGTACTTCGACCTACGAGCAGTACTTC; CDR3: CASSRQGTSTYEQYF
size: once; V: TRBV19; J: TRBJ1-5; D: .; DNA: TGTGCCAGTAGTATAGGGGCGTCGGGCAATCAGCCCCAGCATTTT; CDR3: CASSIGASGNQPQHF
size: .; V: TRBV19; J: TRBJ2-7; D: .; DNA: TGTGCCAGTAGTTCAACCGGGACATACTACGAGCAGTACTTC; CDR3: CASSSTGTYYEQYF
size: .; V: TRBV30; J: TRBJ2-7; D: TRBD1; DNA: TGTGTCTGGACCTGGGACAGCTCCTACGAGCAGTACTTC; CDR3: CVWTWDSSYEQYF